The source of this TCR beta chain is a study of CD8 T cells in Susac syndrome. Study-level information: Within the group of sequenced Susac syndrome patients, over 5 had active disease and eight were in remission.

Reverse transcription of 0.5 to 1 ug RNA was performed with random hexamers. TCR beta CDR3 was amplified by immunoSEQ multiplex PCR. This amplification extended across 54 Vbeta and 13 Jbeta segments. TCRdb re-called the immunoSEQ multiplex PCR reads with MiXCR, one entry per CDR3 protein. The table records approximately 190,000 distinct CDR3 sequences, approximately 94% of them present only once. Of note for this clonotype: The antigen remains unidentified.

General study results and limits: Within Susac syndrome CD4+ T cell repertoires, clonal expansion was not evident.

CD8+ and CD4+ T cells from blood underwent TCR beta sequencing, which was carried out in a high-throughput format. The germline gives CDR1 LNHDA, CDR2 SQIVND (reference sequence). The CDR3 consists of 16 residues. The V end was cut by 9 bases, the J end by 0 bases, with 15 bases between. This TCR was recovered from a human donor with Susac syndrome. The chain couples TRBV19 to TRBJ2-6, with D possibly TRBD1 on 6 matching bases. Specimen: CD4+ T cells from PBMCs. For the CDR3, the DNA is TGTGCCAGCGCCTCGGGACACAACTCTGGGGCCAACGTCCTGACTTTC. Its protein product is CASASGHNSGANVLTF.